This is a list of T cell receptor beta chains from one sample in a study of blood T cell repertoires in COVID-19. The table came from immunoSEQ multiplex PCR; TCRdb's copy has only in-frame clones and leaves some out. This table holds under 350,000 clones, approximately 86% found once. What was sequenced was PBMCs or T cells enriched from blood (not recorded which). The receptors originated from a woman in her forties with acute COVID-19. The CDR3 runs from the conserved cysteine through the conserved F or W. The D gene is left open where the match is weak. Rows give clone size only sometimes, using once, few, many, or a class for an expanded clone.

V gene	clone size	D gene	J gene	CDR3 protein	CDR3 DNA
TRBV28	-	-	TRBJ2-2	CASRFGGYDTGELFF	TGTGCCAGCAGGTTTGGAGGGTACGACACCGGGGAGCTGTTTTTT
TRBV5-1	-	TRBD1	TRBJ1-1	CASSLGGTDRNTEAFF	TGCGCCAGCAGCTTAGGTGGGACAGACCGTAACACTGAAGCTTTCTTT
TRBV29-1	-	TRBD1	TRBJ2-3	CSVDRGSVPDTQYF	TGCAGCGTAGACAGGGGGTCAGTCCCAGATACGCAGTATTTT
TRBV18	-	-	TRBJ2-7	CASSDGQYEQYF	TGTGCCAGCTCAGACGGACAGTACGAGCAGTACTTC
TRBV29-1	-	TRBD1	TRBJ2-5	CSVYRQGLKETQYF	TGCAGCGTTTATCGACAGGGATTAAAAGAGACCCAGTACTTC
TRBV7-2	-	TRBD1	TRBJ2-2	CASSYRDRKTGELFF	TGTGCCAGCAGCTACCGGGACAGGAAAACCGGGGAGCTGTTTTTT
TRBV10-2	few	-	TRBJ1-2	CASSEVLATNYGYTF	TGCGCCAGCAGTGAGGTTTTAGCCACTAACTATGGCTACACCTTC
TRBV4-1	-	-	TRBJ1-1	CASSLSGGNTEAFF	TGCGCCAGCAGCCTTTCGGGAGGGAACACTGAAGCTTTCTTT
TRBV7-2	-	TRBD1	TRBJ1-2	CASSPRTGENGYTF	TGTGCCAGCAGCCCCCGGACAGGGGAAAATGGCTACACCTTC
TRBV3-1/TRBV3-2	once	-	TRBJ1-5	CASSPTSNQPQHF	TGTGCCAGCAGCCCAACAAGCAATCAGCCCCAGCATTTT
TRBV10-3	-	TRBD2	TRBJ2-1	CAISPTSGKYNEQFF	TGTGCCATCAGTCCGACTAGCGGAAAATACAATGAGCAGTTCTTC
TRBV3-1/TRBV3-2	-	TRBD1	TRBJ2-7	CASSSRDRGNYEQYF	TGTGCCAGCAGCTCCCGGGACAGGGGGAACTACGAGCAGTACTTC
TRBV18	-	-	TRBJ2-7	CASSPLYDTQEQYF	TGTGCCAGCTCACCCCTATATGACACCCAAGAGCAGTACTTC
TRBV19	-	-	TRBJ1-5	CASSIQGGNQPQHF	TGTGCCAGTAGTATTCAAGGGGGCAATCAGCCCCAGCATTTT
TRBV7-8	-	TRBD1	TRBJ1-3	CASSLGDRSSGNTIYF	TGTGCCAGCAGCTTAGGGGACAGAAGCTCTGGAAACACCATATATTTT
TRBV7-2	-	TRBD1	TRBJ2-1	CASSLHSGTANNEQFF	TGTGCCAGCAGCTTACACTCCGGGACAGCAAACAATGAGCAGTTCTTC
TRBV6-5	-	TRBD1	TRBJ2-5	CASRPWGQKQETQYF	TGTGCCAGCAGACCATGGGGACAGAAGCAAGAGACCCAGTACTTC
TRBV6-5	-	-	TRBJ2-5	CASSYGGETQYF	TGTGCCAGCAGTTACGGAGGGGAGACCCAGTACTTC
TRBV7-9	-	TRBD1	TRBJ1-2	CASSLTQGAANYGYTF	TGTGCCAGCAGCTTAACACAGGGGGCGGCTAACTATGGCTACACCTTC
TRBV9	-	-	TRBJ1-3	CASSGGTRSGNTIYF	TGTGCCAGCAGCGGGGGGACACGATCTGGAAACACCATATATTTT
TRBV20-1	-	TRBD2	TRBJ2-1	CSASAGGRGEQFF	TGCAGTGCTAGTGCGGGAGGGAGAGGTGAGCAGTTCTTC
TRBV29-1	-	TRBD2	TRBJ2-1	CSAGGTSLREQFF	TGCAGCGCGGGGGGGACTTCCCTCCGGGAGCAGTTCTTC
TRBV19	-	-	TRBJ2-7	CASSITYRSNEQYF	TGTGCCAGTAGTATAACGTACAGAAGCAACGAGCAGTACTTC
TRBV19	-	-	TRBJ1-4	CASSTGGRDLFF	TGTGCCAGTAGTACCGGTGGGAGGGACCTGTTTTTT
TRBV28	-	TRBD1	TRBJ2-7	CASSFLRDRGLVALSQYF	TGTGCCAGCAGTTTCCTCCGGGACAGGGGCCTTGTTGCCTTGTCGCAGTACTTC
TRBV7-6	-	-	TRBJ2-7	CASSLAAGFPYEQYF	TGTGCCAGCAGCTTAGCGGCAGGGTTTCCCTACGAGCAGTACTTC
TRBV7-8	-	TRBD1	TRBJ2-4	CASSPRQGNIQYF	TGTGCCAGCAGCCCCAGACAGGGAAACATTCAGTACTTC
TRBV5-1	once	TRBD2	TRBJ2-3	CASSLGLADSTDTQYF	TGCGCCAGCAGCTTGGGACTAGCGGATAGCACAGATACGCAGTATTTT
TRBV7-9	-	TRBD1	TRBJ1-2	CASSPTGDHYGYTF	TGTGCCAGCAGCCCGACAGGGGACCACTATGGCTACACCTTC
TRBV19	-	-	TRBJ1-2	CASSIGGRANGGYTF	TGTGCCAGTAGTATAGGAGGCAGGGCCAACGGTGGCTACACCTTC
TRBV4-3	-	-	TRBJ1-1	CASSQDRRGVPAF	TGCGCCAGCAGCCAAGATCGGAGGGGCGTCCCTGCCTTT